This TCR beta chain derives from a study of control samples from healthy donors and cancer patients. This CDR3 region has 13 residues. Germline V gene data show CDR1 as LNHDA and CDR2 as SQIVND (reference sequence). V lost 10 bases and J 3 bases, leaving 13 bases between the germline ends. Some clones are missing from TCRdb's copy, which holds only in-frame ones; the method was immunoSEQ multiplex PCR. The sample lists around 41,000 clones; about 95% were seen once. Sequencing was performed on blood. This receptor was identified in a man aged 55-75 years in good health. The J gene is TRBJ2-1, the V gene TRBV19, with a possible D match to TRBD2 (6 bases). This CDR3 is CATRDWLYNEQFF. CDR3 coding DNA: TGTGCCACCCGGGACTGGCTCTACAATGAGCAGTTCTTC.